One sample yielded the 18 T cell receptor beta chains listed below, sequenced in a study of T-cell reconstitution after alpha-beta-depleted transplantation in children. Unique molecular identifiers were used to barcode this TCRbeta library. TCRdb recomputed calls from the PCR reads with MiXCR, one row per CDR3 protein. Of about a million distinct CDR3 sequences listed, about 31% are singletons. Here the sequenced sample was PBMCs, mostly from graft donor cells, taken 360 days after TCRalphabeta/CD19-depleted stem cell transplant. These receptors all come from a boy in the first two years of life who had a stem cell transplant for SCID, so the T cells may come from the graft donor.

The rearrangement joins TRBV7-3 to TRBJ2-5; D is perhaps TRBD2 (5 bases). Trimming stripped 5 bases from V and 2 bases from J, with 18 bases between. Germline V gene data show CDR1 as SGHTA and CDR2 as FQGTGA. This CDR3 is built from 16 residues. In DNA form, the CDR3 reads TGTGCCAGCAGCCCCGGACCTGGACTCCCACAAGAGACCCAGTACTTC. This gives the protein CASSPGPGLPQETQYF.

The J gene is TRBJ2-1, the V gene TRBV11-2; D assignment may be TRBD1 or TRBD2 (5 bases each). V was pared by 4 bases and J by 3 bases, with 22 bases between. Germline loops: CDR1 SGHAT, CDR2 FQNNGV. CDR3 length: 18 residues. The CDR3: CASSSRVLRDLYYNEQFF. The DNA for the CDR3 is TGTGCCAGCAGCTCGAGGGTCCTCCGGGACCTCTACTACAATGAGCAGTTCTTC.

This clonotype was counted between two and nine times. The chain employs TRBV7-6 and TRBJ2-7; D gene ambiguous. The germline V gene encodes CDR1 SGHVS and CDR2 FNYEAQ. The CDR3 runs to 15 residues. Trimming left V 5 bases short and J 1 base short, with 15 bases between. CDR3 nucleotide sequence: TGTGCCAGCAGCCTTCAGTCCGTCTTATCCTACGAGCAGTACTTC. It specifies CASSLQSVLSYEQYF.

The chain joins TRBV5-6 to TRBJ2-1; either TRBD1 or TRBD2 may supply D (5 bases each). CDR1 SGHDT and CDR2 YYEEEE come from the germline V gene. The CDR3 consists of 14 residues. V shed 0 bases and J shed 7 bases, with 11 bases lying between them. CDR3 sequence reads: CASSLGGIPNEQFF. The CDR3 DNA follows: TGTGCCAGCAGCTTGGGGGGGATACCTAATGAGCAGTTCTTC.

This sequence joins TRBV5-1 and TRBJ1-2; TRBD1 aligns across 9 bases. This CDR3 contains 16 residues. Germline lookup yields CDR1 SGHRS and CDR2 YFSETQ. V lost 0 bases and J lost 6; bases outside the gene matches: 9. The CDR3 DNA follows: TGCGCCAGCAGCTTGGCCGTCGGGACAGGGCGGGATGGCTACACCTTC. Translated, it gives CASSLAVGTGRDGYTF. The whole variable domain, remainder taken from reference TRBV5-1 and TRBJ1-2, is KAGVTQTPRYLIKTRGQQVTLSCSPISGHRSVSWYQQTPGQGLQFLFEYFSETQRNKGNFPGRFSGRQFSNSRSEMNVSTLELGDSALYLCASSLAVGTGRDGYTFGSGTRLTVV.

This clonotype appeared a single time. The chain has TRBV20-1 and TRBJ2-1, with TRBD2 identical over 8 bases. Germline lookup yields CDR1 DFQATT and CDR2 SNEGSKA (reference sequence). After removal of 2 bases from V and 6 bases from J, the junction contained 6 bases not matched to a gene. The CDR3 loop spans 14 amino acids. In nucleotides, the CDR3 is TGCAGTGCTAGAACGGGGGGGCCGGGCAATGAGCAGTTCTTC. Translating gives CSARTGGPGNEQFF.

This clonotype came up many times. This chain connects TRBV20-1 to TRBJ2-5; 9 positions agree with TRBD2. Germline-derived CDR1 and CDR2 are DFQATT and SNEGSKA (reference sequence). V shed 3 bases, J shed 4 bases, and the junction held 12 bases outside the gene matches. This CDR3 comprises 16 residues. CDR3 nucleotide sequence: TGCAGTGCTAGCCACATAGCGGGGGAGCGTGCAGAGACCCAGTACTTC. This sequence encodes CSASHIAGERAETQYF.

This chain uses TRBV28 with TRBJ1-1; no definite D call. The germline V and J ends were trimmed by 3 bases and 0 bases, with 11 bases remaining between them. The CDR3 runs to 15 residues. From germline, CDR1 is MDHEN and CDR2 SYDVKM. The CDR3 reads CASSLSASMNTEAFF. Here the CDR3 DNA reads TGTGCCAGCAGTTTGAGCGCAAGCATGAACACTGAAGCTTTCTTT.

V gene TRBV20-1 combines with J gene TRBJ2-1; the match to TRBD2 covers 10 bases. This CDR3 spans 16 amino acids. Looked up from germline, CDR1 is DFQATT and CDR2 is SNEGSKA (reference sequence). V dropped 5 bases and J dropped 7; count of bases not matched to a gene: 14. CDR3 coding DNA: TGCAGTGCTCCCACTAGCGGGGCCCATTTCGGGAATGAGCAGTTCTTC. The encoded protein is CSAPTSGAHFGNEQFF.

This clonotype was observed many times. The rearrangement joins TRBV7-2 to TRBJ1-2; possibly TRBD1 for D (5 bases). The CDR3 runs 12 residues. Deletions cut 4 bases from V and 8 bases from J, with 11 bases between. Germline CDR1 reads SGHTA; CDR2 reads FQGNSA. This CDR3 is CASSSGTAGYTF. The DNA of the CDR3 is TGTGCCAGCAGCTCCGGGACGGCAGGCTACACCTTC.

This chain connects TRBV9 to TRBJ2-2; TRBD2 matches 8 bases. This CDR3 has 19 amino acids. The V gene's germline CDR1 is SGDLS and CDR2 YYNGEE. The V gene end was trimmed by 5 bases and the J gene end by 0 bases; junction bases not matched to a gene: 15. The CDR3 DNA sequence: TGTGCCAGCAGTCCCCGGGGGGGGCTTAATTGGGCGAACACCGGGGAGCTGTTTTTT. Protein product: CASSPRGGLNWANTGELFF.

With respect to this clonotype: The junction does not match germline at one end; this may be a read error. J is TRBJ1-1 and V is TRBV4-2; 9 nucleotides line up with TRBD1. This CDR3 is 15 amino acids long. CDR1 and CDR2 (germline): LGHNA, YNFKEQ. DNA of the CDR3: TGTGCCAACAGCCCCGGGACAGGGTTTGGGTTCGAAGCTTTCTTT. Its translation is CANSPGTGFGFEAFF.

The CDR3 sequence: CASSLGARDSSNTEAFF. The CDR3 DNA follows: TGCGCCAGCAGCTTGGGGGCTCGGGACAGCTCGAACACTGAAGCTTTCTTT. This sequence joins TRBV5-1 and TRBJ1-1; 7 positions agree with TRBD1. The length of the CDR3 is 17 residues. Germline CDR1 and CDR2: SGHRS and YFSETQ. V shed 0 bases and J 1 base; nucleotides not matched to a gene: 9.

CDR3 loop: CATSARGPQETQYF. The CDR3 DNA follows: TGTGCCACCAGTGCCAGGGGGCCCCAAGAGACCCAGTACTTC. This chain uses TRBV24-1 with TRBJ2-5, with 8 bases fitting TRBD1. CDR3 length: 14 residues. The junction had 2 bases not matched to a gene; V was cut back by 5 bases and J by 1 base. Looked up from germline, CDR1 is KGHDR and CDR2 is SFDVKD.

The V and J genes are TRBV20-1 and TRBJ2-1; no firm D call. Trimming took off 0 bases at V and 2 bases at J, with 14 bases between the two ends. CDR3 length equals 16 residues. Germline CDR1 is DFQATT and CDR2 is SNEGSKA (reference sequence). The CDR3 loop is CSARDRSRSTYNEQFF. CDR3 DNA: TGCAGTGCTAGAGATCGTAGTAGGTCGACCTACAATGAGCAGTTCTTC.

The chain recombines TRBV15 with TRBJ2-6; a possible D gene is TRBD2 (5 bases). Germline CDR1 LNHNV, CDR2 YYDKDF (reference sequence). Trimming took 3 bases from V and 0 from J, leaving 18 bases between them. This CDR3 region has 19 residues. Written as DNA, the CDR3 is TGTGCCACCAGCAGTACCCCCGGGGTCAAACACTCTGGGGCCAACGTCCTGACTTTC. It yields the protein CATSSTPGVKHSGANVLTF.

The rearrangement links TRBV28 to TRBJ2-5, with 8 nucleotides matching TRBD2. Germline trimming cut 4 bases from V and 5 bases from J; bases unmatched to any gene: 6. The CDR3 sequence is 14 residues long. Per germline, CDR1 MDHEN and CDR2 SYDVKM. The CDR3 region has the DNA TGTGCCAGCAGTTGGCGGGGGGCCCGGGAGACCCAGTACTTC. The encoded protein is CASSWRGARETQYF.

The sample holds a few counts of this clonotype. The CDR3 loop reads CAISEGPGRMGDEQYF. The CDR3 bases are TGTGCCATCAGTGAGGGCCCCGGAAGGATGGGAGACGAGCAGTACTTC. The chain joins TRBV10-3 to TRBJ2-7; tentative D call: TRBD2 (5 bases). Germline V CDR1 and CDR2: ENHRY, SYGVKD. This CDR3 has 16 residues. Trimming stripped 2 bases from V and 5 bases from J, with 19 bases between.